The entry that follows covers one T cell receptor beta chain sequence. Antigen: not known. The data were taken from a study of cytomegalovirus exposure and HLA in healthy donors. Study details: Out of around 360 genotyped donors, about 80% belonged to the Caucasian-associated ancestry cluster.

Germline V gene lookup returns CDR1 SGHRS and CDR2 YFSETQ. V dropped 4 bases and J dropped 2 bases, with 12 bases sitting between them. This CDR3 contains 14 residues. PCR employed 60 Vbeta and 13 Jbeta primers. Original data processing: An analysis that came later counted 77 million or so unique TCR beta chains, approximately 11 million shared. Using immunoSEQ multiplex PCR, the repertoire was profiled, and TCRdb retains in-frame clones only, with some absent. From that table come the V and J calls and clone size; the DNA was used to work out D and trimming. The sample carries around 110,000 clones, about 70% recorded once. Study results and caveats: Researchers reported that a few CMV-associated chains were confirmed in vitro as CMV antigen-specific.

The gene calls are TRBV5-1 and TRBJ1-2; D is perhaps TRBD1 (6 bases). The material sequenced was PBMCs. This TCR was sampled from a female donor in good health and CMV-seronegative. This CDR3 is CASSPAGGNYGYTF. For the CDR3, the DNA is TGCGCCAGCAGCCCTGCGGGGGGCAACTATGGCTACACCTTC.